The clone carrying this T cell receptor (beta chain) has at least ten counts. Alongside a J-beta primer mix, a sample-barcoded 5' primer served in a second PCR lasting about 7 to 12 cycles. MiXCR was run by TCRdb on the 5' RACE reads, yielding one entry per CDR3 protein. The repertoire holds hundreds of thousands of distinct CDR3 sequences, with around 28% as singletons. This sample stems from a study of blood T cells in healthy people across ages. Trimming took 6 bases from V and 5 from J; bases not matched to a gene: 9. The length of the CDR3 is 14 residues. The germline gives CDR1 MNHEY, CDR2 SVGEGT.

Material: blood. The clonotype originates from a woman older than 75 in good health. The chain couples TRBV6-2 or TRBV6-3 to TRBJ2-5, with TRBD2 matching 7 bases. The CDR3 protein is CASSPGLPRETQYF. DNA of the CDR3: TGTGCCAGCAGCCCGGGACTACCTCGGGAGACCCAGTACTTC.